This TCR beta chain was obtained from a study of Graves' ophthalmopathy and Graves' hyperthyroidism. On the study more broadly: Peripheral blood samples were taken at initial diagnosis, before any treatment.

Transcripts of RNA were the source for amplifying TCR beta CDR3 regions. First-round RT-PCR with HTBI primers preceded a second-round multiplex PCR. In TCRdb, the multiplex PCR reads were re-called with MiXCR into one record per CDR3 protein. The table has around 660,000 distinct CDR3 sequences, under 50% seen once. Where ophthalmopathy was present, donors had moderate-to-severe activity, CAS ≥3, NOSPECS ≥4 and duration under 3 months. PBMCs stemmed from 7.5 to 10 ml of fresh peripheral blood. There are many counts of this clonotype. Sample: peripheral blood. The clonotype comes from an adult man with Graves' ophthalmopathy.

In DNA form, the CDR3 reads TGCAGTGCTGGGACCGCCCGCTACGAGCAGTACTTC. This sequence encodes CSAGTARYEQYF. The chain couples TRBV20-1 to TRBJ2-7; possibly TRBD1 or TRBD2 for D (5 bases each). The CDR3 is 12 amino acids. Germline V gives CDR1 DFQATT, CDR2 SNEGSKA (reference sequence). V dropped 5 bases and J dropped 3 bases, with 11 bases sitting between them.